Here is one T cell receptor (beta chain) with its context. Original handling: Reference gene primer amplification gave nucleated cell count estimates. Assay used: immunoSEQ multiplex PCR; TCRdb lists only in-frame clones, some missing. The V and J calls and clone size are taken from that table; D and trimming were inferred from the DNA. The data show tens of thousands of clones, about three quarters seen once. This sample is part of a study of blood T cell repertoires in COVID-19. Across the whole study: COVID-19 samples, acute and convalescent, were from the United States, Italy and Spain.

Between the trimmed V and J ends, which lost 1 base and 3 bases, there was a span of 14 bases. The CDR3 totals 15 residues. Per the germline V gene, CDR1 is SGHRS and CDR2 is YFSETQ. This TCR derives from a man in his 70s with acute or convalescent COVID-19. The V call is TRBV5-1, the J call TRBJ2-7, with D tentatively TRBD1 (5 bases). Input material: peripheral blood. The DNA of the CDR3 is TGCGCCAGCAGCTTGTGGCAGGGCAGTTACTACGAGCAGTACTTC. Translation: CASSLWQGSYYEQYF. The full variable domain, with the rest looked up from reference TRBV5-1 and TRBJ2-7, is KAGVTQTPRYLIKTRGQQVTLSCSPISGHRSVSWYQQTPGQGLQFLFEYFSETQRNKGNFPGRFSGRQFSNSRSEMNVSTLELGDSALYLCASSLWQGSYYEQYFGPGTRLTVT.